This is a list of T cell receptor beta chains from one sample in a study of blood T cell repertoires in COVID-19. Clones were sequenced by immunoSEQ multiplex PCR, and TCRdb holds only the in-frame ones, with some missing. Of 300,000 to 400,000 clones detected, 87% appear once; the ten largest clones hold around 10%. The sample taken for sequencing was peripheral blood. The receptors derive from a man aged 30 to 45 with COVID-19, enrolled during active disease. The CDR3 runs from the conserved cysteine through the conserved F or W. Each record gives: V gene, J gene, CDR3 length, CDR3 protein.

TRBV7-2,TRBJ1-2,14,CASSSFTGAYGYTF
TRBV29-1,TRBJ1-2,14,CSVDLGQGLKLYTF
TRBV7-2,TRBJ2-7,14,CASSLWGQTYEQYF
TRBV24-1,TRBJ2-3,13,CATSQGGTDTQYF
TRBV3-1/TRBV3-2,TRBJ1-1,14,CASSQGQETTEAFF
TRBV7-2,TRBJ2-1,16,CASSLNSAGPYNEQFF
TRBV19,TRBJ2-1,13,CASGTSGNNEQFF
TRBV4-1,TRBJ2-2,16,CASSPSGTGNTGELFF
TRBV9,TRBJ1-1,14,CASSYNGDREEAFF
TRBV2,TRBJ1-1,14,CASTPDSLNTEAFF
TRBV5-5,TRBJ2-1,15,CASSLRTANYNEQFF
TRBV4-3,TRBJ1-4,17,CASSQEGVRDSNEKLFF
TRBV12-3/TRBV12-4,TRBJ2-2,12,CASSRDTGELFF
TRBV29-1,TRBJ2-1,10,CSSTVNEQFF
TRBV5-4,TRBJ2-7,12,CASSHNRGYKYF
TRBV5-1,TRBJ2-1,14,CASSSESSYNEQFF
TRBV18,TRBJ2-7,13,CASSPPLSFEQYF
TRBV15,TRBJ2-3,13,CATSRENTRLQYF
TRBV6-5,TRBJ2-3,16,CASSYSGRGGTDTQYF
TRBV5-8,TRBJ1-2,14,CASSLEGANYGYTF
TRBV4-3,TRBJ2-7,16,CASSLNVGLPTYEQYF
TRBV6-2/TRBV6-3,TRBJ2-3,17,CASSYGVMAGGGDTQYF